The 23 T cell receptor beta chains below all came from one sample that was sequenced in a study of blood T cells in healthy people across ages. Next came a second PCR, run for about 6 to 11 cycles, which used a sample-barcoded 5' primer along with a J-beta primer mix. TCRdb redid the calling of the 5' RACE reads with MiXCR, one entry per CDR3 protein. The table has about 970,000 distinct CDR3 sequences, 51% seen once; the top ten hold 20% to 25%. The sample comprised blood. Receptor source: a woman aged 55-70 years in good health.

Points on this clonotype: The junction differs from germline at one of its ends, possibly a read error. This chain uses TRBV4-1 with TRBJ2-7; D is possibly TRBD1 (5 bases). Germline V gives CDR1 MGHRA, CDR2 YSYEKL. This CDR3 has 13 amino acids. CDR3 in amino acids: CASSQGAGYEQYF. CDR3 DNA sequence: TGTGCCAGCAGCCAAGGGGCTGGCTACGAGCAGTACTTC.

The chain couples TRBV20-1 to TRBJ2-7; unclear D gene. Per the germline V gene, CDR1 is DFQATT and CDR2 is SNEGSKA (reference sequence). Trimming left V 3 bases short and J 7 bases short, with 10 bases between. The CDR3 is made up of 11 amino acids. The CDR3 DNA follows: TGCAGTGCTAGTAGGGTCAATGAGCAGTACTTC. Translating it yields CSASRVNEQYF.

This clonotype was counted between two and nine times. The chain couples TRBV12-3 or TRBV12-4 to TRBJ1-1; D remains unclear. This CDR3 spans 14 amino acids. The V end lost 7 bases, the J end lost 0 bases, and 12 bases lay between the germline ends. The CDR3 sequence: CASTYPNLNTEAFF. The CDR3, as DNA: TGTGCCAGCACCTACCCAAACCTGAACACTGAAGCTTTCTTT.

This chain connects TRBV3-1 to TRBJ2-2; 7 nucleotides match TRBD2. This CDR3 region has 17 residues. Per the germline V gene, CDR1 is LGHDT and CDR2 is YNNKEL (reference sequence). The V and J ends lost 3 bases and 4 bases, in that order; junction bases with no gene match: 11. DNA for the CDR3: TGTGCCAGCAGCCATCTTATGGCTAGCGGATCCACCGGGGAGCTGTTTTTT. Amino acid sequence: CASSHLMASGSTGELFF.

This clonotype appeared a few times. The CDR3 region is CSATSGRMVDEQFF. For the CDR3, the DNA is TGCAGCGCGACTAGCGGGAGGATGGTGGATGAGCAGTTCTTC. The chain combines TRBV29-1 with TRBJ2-1; 13 positions agree with TRBD2. Germline V lookup: CDR1 SQVTM, CDR2 ANQGSEA. The J segment lost 8 bases and the V segment lost 7 bases, leaving 8 bases of the junction unmatched. The CDR3 spans 14 residues.

The table lists this clonotype with a few counts. The chain carries TRBV15 and TRBJ1-5; D is unresolved. The CDR3 length is 13 residues. Trimming stripped 0 bases from V and 7 bases from J, with 7 bases between. CDR1 LNHNV and CDR2 YYDKDF come from the germline V gene (reference sequence). CDR3 amino acids: CATSRDPQQPQHF. CDR3 bases: TGTGCCACCAGCAGAGATCCCCAGCAGCCCCAGCATTTT.

V gene TRBV12-3 or TRBV12-4 combines with J gene TRBJ2-1, with TRBD2 identical over 10 bases. V lost 1 base to trimming and J lost 8 bases; unmatched junction nucleotides: 5. The length of the CDR3 is 15 residues. CDR3 residues: CASSLGSGRAHEQFF. The CDR3, as DNA: TGTGCCAGCAGTTTAGGCAGCGGGAGGGCCCATGAGCAGTTCTTC.

This clonotype was seen many times. The rearrangement joins TRBV4-2 to TRBJ2-3; D ambiguous. The CDR3 consists of 17 residues. Germline lookup yields CDR1 LGHNA and CDR2 YNFKEQ. V dropped 0 bases and J dropped 3 bases, with 16 bases sitting between them. The CDR3 spells CASSQEPQVFGTDTQYF. CDR3 nucleotides: TGTGCCAGCAGCCAAGAACCCCAGGTTTTTGGGACAGATACGCAGTATTTT.

This clonotype was recorded a few times. CDR3 loop: CASSSHSGRTYEQYF. The CDR3 DNA is TGTGCCAGCAGCTCCCATAGCGGGAGAACCTACGAGCAGTACTTC. This chain connects TRBV7-2 to TRBJ2-7; 9 bases agree with TRBD2. The length of the CDR3 is 15 residues. J was trimmed by 2 bases and V by 4 bases; bases with no gene match: 6. CDR1 is SGHTA and CDR2 is FQGNSA in the germline V gene.

J is TRBJ2-3 and V is TRBV7-2; 8 bases agree with TRBD2. CDR3 size: 14 residues. The germline V gene encodes CDR1 SGHTA and CDR2 FQGNSA. Germline trimming cut 1 base from V and 4 bases from J; bases unmatched to any gene: 1. CDR3 DNA: TGTGCCAGCAGCTTAGGGGGACTAGCAGATACGCAGTATTTT. This encodes CASSLGGLADTQYF.

The chain carries TRBV5-3 and TRBJ2-1; D is possibly TRBD2 (6 bases). TRBV5-3 is an open reading frame whose function is uncertain. The V end was cut by 8 bases, the J end by 8 bases, with 29 bases between. This CDR3 comprises 17 residues. In DNA, the CDR3 is TGTGCCAGCAGCCAAGTCCCCCCGACTAGACCCCGCGATGAGCAGTTCTTC. Protein: CASSQVPPTRPRDEQFF.

This clonotype was detected many times. Here the CDR3 DNA reads TGCAGCGTTGAAGAAACGAAAGGGCAGTTCTTC. Amino acid sequence: CSVEETKGQFF. The chain employs TRBV29-1 and TRBJ2-1; D uncertain. Trimming pared 0 bases from V and 12 bases from J, leaving 9 bases between. This CDR3 region has 11 residues. The germline V gene encodes CDR1 SQVTM and CDR2 ANQGSEA.

This chain connects TRBV10-3 to TRBJ2-3; D is perhaps TRBD1 (5 bases). This CDR3 contains 16 residues. Germline V lookup: CDR1 ENHRY, CDR2 SYGVKD. V was shortened by 0 bases and J by 3 bases, with 13 bases between the two germline ends. The CDR3 region is CAISESDKKGTDTQYF. CDR3 nucleotide sequence: TGTGCCATCAGTGAGTCGGATAAGAAGGGGACAGATACGCAGTATTTT.

V and J are TRBV28 and TRBJ2-7; possible D gene TRBD2, 6 bases. Germline CDR1 MDHEN, CDR2 SYDVKM. This CDR3 contains 15 residues. V was trimmed by 6 bases and J by 2 bases, leaving 17 bases between them. DNA for the CDR3: TGTGCCAGCAGCCCGGTGAATAGCGGAACCTACGAGCAGTACTTC. It codes for CASSPVNSGTYEQYF.

This clonotype occurred once. The chain combines TRBV7-2 with TRBJ1-2; D is perhaps TRBD1 (5 bases). CDR1 is SGHTA and CDR2 is FQGNSA in the germline V gene. There are 14 residues in the CDR3. Trimming took off 1 base at V and 8 bases at J, with 14 bases between the two ends. The CDR3 reads CASSLERDSKGYTF. CDR3 nucleotide sequence: TGTGCCAGCAGCTTAGAAAGGGACTCAAAAGGCTACACCTTC.

This chain joins TRBV20-1 and TRBJ2-2; D not resolved. The germline gives CDR1 DFQATT, CDR2 SNEGSKA (reference sequence). The CDR3 sequence is 12 residues long. The ends were cut back, 1 base at V and 7 bases at J, with 7 bases in the middle. The CDR3 is CSARGENGELFF. CDR3 nucleotide sequence: TGCAGTGCTAGAGGAGAGAACGGGGAGCTGTTTTTT.

The chain is built from TRBV12-3 or TRBV12-4 and TRBJ1-2, with TRBD1 as a possible D gene (6 bases). The V and J ends lost 6 bases and 3 bases respectively, with 17 bases between them. The CDR3 is 15 amino acids. This chain's CDR3 is CASRTSQGHDYGYTF. The CDR3 DNA reads as TGTGCCAGCAGAACGTCTCAGGGGCATGACTATGGCTACACCTTC.

This sequence joins TRBV9 and TRBJ2-3, with 12 bases aligning to TRBD2. This CDR3 has 16 amino acids. Looked up from germline, CDR1 is SGDLS and CDR2 is YYNGEE. V dropped 3 bases and J dropped 3; count of bases not matched to a gene: 5. The CDR3 loop reads CASSATSGRGTDTQYF. In DNA, the CDR3 is TGTGCCAGCAGCGCGACTAGCGGGAGAGGGACAGATACGCAGTATTTT.

This chain joins TRBV20-1 and TRBJ2-1, with TRBD2 matching 11 bases. CDR1 is DFQATT, CDR2 SNEGSKA, per germline (reference sequence). The J segment lost 8 bases and the V segment lost 4 bases, leaving 10 bases of the junction unmatched. The CDR3 is 15 residues long. CDR3 loop: CSAILASGRTDEQFF. CDR3 sequence (DNA): TGCAGTGCTATCCTCGCTAGCGGGAGGACGGATGAGCAGTTCTTC.

Remarks on this clonotype: Mismatch with germline at one junction end may stem from a read error. The CDR3 protein is CACSSSGNLQETQYF. The CDR3 nucleotides are TGTGCCTGCAGTTCTAGCGGAAACCTCCAAGAGACCCAGTACTTC. The gene calls are TRBV12-3 or TRBV12-4 and TRBJ2-5; 7 bases align to TRBD2. This CDR3 is 15 amino acids long.

There are many counts of this clonotype. This sequence joins TRBV29-1 and TRBJ2-5; D remains ambiguous. Germline CDR1 is SQVTM and CDR2 is ANQGSEA. V lost 0 bases and J 4 bases, leaving 12 bases between the germline ends. The CDR3 spans 14 residues. The CDR3 sequence is CSVEDGRFGETQYF. In nucleotides, the CDR3 is TGCAGCGTTGAAGATGGCAGGTTCGGAGAGACCCAGTACTTC.

This clonotype turned up a few times. The V and J genes are TRBV7-2 and TRBJ2-7, with D tentatively TRBD2 (5 bases). CDR3 length equals 14 residues. The germline V gene has CDR1 SGHTA and CDR2 FQGNSA. V lost 10 bases to trimming and J lost 2 bases, with 18 bases between them. CDR3 DNA: TGTGCCACCATTACGGGAAGGGCCCCCTACGAGCAGTACTTC. Encoded protein: CATITGRAPYEQYF.

The genes are TRBV6-5 and TRBJ1-1, with D possibly matching TRBD1 (6 bases). From germline, CDR1 is MNHEY and CDR2 SVGAGI. The CDR3 contains 15 residues. Trimming cost V 5 bases and J 3 bases, with 16 bases left between them. The chain's CDR3 is CASSTRTATYTEAFF. DNA for the CDR3: TGTGCCAGCAGTACCCGGACAGCTACTTACACTGAAGCTTTCTTT.